This entry is about one T cell receptor (beta chain). Its antigen is unknown. This entry is derived from a study of regulatory T cells in long-lasting Graves disease. Study-level points and caveats: The persistent group shared 2,500 or so public clonotypes, more than the approximately 970 shared by new patients.

The time point here: newly diagnosed GD, antithyroid drugs for less than 3 months. RNA from PBMCs was the source of the TCR library. Patients met American Thyroid Association criteria for Graves' disease. Through Arm-PCR of CDR3 regions and iRepertoire HTBI primers, TCR beta libraries were built. TCRdb re-analysed the multiplex PCR reads in MiXCR, keeping a single row per CDR3 protein. Altogether 410,000 or so distinct CDR3 sequences are present, 15% being singletons, with the ten largest covering 16%. The sample also formed part of further work on T cells in Graves' hyperthyroidism and ophthalmopathy. From that study: Within blood appeared most thyroid clonotypes that had expanded above 0.001.

The receptor's source is a woman in her 30s with Graves disease. The sequences come from peripheral blood mononuclear cells (PBMCs), collected at new diagnosis, from a patient treated with antithyroid drugs.

The CDR3 reads CASSPIGGNTIYF. Here the CDR3 DNA reads TGTGCCAGCAGTCCGATTGGGGGAAACACCATATATTTT. This chain links TRBV12-3 or TRBV12-4 with TRBJ1-3; D not certain. Trimming left V 5 bases short and J 4 bases short, with 9 bases between. This CDR3 contains 13 residues.